This entry features one T cell receptor (beta chain) sequence. The sample comes from a study of shared clonotypes between healthy human individuals. Germline V gene data show CDR1 as SGHTA and CDR2 as FQGTGA. Trimming removed 5 bases from V and 6 bases from J, with 9 bases in between. The CDR3 covers 12 residues. Using immunoSEQ multiplex PCR, the repertoire was profiled, and TCRdb retains in-frame clones only, with some absent. The data contain 1 million to 1.3 million clones, approximately 78% of them singletons. The chain links TRBV7-3 to TRBJ2-3; D not resolved. The clonotype was recovered from a man aged 18 to 29 in good health. Some clones in this sample may be carry-over from other donors' samples. Input material: memory CD4+ T cells from PBMCs. Regarding subset: CD45RA-negative fraction. Written as DNA, the CDR3 is TGTGCCAGCAGCCCCCAAGCGGATACGCAGTATTTT. This translates into CASSPQADTQYF.